A single sample gave rise to the 8 T cell receptor beta chains below, sequenced in a study of chemoradiotherapy in HPV16-positive cancers. Using immunoSEQ multiplex PCR, the repertoire was profiled, and TCRdb retains in-frame clones only, with some absent. The sample shows approximately 1,400 clones, 70% to 85% of them seen only once. Specimen: tumor tissue, collected from a patient who underwent chemoradiotherapy. These receptors originate from a human donor with HPV-associated anogenital cancer.

A note on this clone: Within the sample, other DNA sequences also encode this same CDR3. V usage is TRBV5-4 and J usage is TRBJ2-1; 12 bases fit TRBD2. The CDR3 runs to 14 residues. Germline CDR1 is SGHNT and CDR2 is YYREEE (reference sequence). J was trimmed by 10 bases and V by 4 bases; bases with no gene match: 6. The CDR3 sequence is CASSRLAGEGEQFF. The CDR3 DNA follows: TGTGCCAGCAGCAGACTAGCGGGAGAGGGGGAGCAGTTCTTC.

In this sample, this clone turned up a few times. The chain has TRBV7-9 and TRBJ2-5; D remains unclear. The CDR3 sequence is 12 residues long. CDR1 and CDR2 from the germline V gene are SEHNR and FQNEAQ (reference sequence). Trimming cost V 5 bases and J 5 bases, with 9 bases left between them. The CDR3: CASSQEWETQYF. The CDR3 bases are TGTGCCAGCAGCCAGGAGTGGGAGACCCAGTACTTC.

This chain joins TRBV7-6 and TRBJ2-1; the D gene could be TRBD1 or TRBD2 (5 bases each). Germline-derived CDR1 and CDR2 are SGHVS and FNYEAQ. The length of the CDR3 is 14 residues. V was clipped by 4 bases and J by 2 bases, with 9 bases between them. The CDR3 sequence is CASSWDGPYNEQFF. The CDR3 DNA reads TGTGCCAGCAGCTGGGACGGACCCTACAATGAGCAGTTCTTC.

The chain has TRBV7-6 and TRBJ1-3, with D possibly TRBD1 on 6 matching bases. Germline CDR1 and CDR2: SGHVS and FNYEAQ. The ends were cut back, 9 bases at V and 7 bases at J, with 16 bases in the middle. The CDR3 is made up of 13 amino acids. DNA of the CDR3: TGTGCCAGTGGGACACCGAATGGGAACACCATATATTTT. This translates into CASGTPNGNTIYF.

The chain combines TRBV28 with TRBJ2-1, with 10 bases that match TRBD2. This CDR3 is built from 15 residues. Germline assignment: CDR1 MDHEN and CDR2 SYDVKM. Unmatched junction bases numbered 3, after V lost 7 bases and J lost 0 bases. The CDR3, as DNA: TGTGCCAGCATTATAGCGGGGGGCTCCTACAATGAGCAGTTCTTC. Its translation is CASIIAGGSYNEQFF.

V is TRBV28 and J is TRBJ2-7, with 8 positions matching TRBD1. CDR1 is MDHEN, CDR2 SYDVKM, per germline. V shed 7 bases, J shed 5 bases, and the junction held 7 bases outside the gene matches. CDR3 size: 13 residues. The CDR3 loop reads CASTRSGGHEQYF. Here the CDR3 DNA reads TGTGCCAGCACCAGATCAGGGGGCCACGAGCAGTACTTC.

The CDR3 protein is CASSQGLRLNTEAFF. CDR3 nucleotides: TGCGCCAGCAGCCAAGGCCTACGGCTCAACACTGAAGCTTTCTTT. The gene calls are TRBV4-3 and TRBJ1-1, with D hard to call. The CDR3 contains 15 residues. Germline CDR1 LGHNA, CDR2 YSLEER. The V gene lost 1 base and the J gene lost 2 bases, with 11 bases spanning the gap.

The V and J genes are TRBV7-2 and TRBJ2-2; D may be TRBD2 (6 bases). V lost 1 base and J lost 6, with 9 bases in between. This CDR3 contains 14 residues. The V gene's germline CDR1 is SGHTA and CDR2 FQGNSA. The CDR3 spells CASSLVLAPGELFF. DNA of the CDR3: TGTGCCAGCAGCTTAGTTCTAGCGCCCGGGGAGCTGTTTTTT.